The T cell receptor (beta chain) described here comes from a study of blood T cells in healthy people across ages. Samples each yielded at least 6 micrograms of total RNA. Germline V gene sequence: CDR1 SGHTA, CDR2 FQGNSA. V lost 5 bases to trimming and J lost 11 bases; unmatched junction nucleotides: 10. CDR3 size: 13 residues. Primed by a sample-barcoded 5' primer and a J-beta primer mix, a second PCR proceeded for 7 to 11 cycles. One entry per CDR3 protein, called by TCRdb with MiXCR from the 5' RACE reads. This table has around 780,000 distinct CDR3 sequences, roughly three fifths appearing once. V is TRBV7-2 and J is TRBJ2-5; 8 positions match TRBD1. This sequence was found in a man in his forties in good health. Sequenced input: blood. For the CDR3, the DNA is TGTGCCAGCAGCGAAGGGACAGGTAGTGAGCAGTACTTC. Amino acids: CASSEGTGSEQYF.